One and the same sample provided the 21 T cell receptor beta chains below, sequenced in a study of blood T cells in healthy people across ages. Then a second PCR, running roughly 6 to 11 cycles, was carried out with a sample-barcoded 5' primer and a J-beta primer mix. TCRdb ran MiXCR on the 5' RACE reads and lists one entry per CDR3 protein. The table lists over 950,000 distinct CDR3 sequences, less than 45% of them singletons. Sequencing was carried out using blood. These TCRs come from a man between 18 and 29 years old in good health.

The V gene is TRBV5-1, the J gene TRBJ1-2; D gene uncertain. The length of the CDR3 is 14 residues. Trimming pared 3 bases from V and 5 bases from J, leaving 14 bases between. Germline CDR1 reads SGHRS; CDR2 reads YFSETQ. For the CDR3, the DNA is TGCGCCAGCAGCTCCGGCCGCAATCTATATGGCTACACCTTC. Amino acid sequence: CASSSGRNLYGYTF.

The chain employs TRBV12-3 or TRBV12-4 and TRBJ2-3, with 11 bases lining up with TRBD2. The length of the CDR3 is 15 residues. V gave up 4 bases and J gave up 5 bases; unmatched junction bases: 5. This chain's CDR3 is CASSSTSGVGDTQYF. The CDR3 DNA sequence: TGTGCCAGCAGTTCGACTAGCGGGGTAGGAGATACGCAGTATTTT.

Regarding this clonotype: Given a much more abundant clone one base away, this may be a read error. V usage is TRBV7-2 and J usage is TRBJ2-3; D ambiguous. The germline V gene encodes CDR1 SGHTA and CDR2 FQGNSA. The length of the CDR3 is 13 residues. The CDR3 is CACSKWSTDTQYF. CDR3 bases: TGTGCCTGCAGCAAATGGAGCACAGATACGCAGTATTTT. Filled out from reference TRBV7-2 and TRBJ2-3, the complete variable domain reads GAGVSQSPSNKVTEKGKDVELRCDPISGHTALYWYRQSLGQGLEFLIYFQGNSAPDKSGLPSDRFSAERTGGSVSTLTIQRTQQEDSAVYLCACSKWSTDTQYFGPGTRLTVL.

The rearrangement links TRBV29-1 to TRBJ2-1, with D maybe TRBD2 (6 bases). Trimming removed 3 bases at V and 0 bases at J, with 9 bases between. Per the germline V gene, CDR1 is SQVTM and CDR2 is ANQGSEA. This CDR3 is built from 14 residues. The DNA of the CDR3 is TGCAGCGTTGACCGGGAGAGCTCCTACAATGAGCAGTTCTTC. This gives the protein CSVDRESSYNEQFF.

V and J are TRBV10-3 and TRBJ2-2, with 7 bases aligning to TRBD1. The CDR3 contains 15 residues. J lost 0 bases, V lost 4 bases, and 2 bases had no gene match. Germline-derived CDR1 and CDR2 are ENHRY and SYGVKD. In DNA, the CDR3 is TGTGCCATCAGTGGGGACAGCGCGAACACCGGGGAGCTGTTTTTT. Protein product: CAISGDSANTGELFF.

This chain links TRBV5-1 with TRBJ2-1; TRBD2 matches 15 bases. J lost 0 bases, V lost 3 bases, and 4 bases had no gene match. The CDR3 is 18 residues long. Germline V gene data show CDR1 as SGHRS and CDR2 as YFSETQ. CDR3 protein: CASSSPGLAGGSYNEQFF. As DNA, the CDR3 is TGCGCCAGCAGCTCACCGGGACTAGCGGGGGGCTCCTACAATGAGCAGTTCTTC.

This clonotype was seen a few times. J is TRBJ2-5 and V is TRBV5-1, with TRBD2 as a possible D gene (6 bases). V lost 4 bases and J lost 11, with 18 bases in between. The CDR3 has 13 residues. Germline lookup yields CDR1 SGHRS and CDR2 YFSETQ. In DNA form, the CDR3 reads TGCGCCAGCAGCCTGACGGGGGTGAATGAGCAGTACTTC. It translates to CASSLTGVNEQYF.

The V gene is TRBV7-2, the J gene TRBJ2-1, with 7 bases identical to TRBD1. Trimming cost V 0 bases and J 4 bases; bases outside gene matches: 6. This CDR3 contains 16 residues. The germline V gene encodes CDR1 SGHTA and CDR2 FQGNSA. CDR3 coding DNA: TGTGCCAGCAGCTTAGCTGGTCCAGGGGGTTACAATGAGCAGTTCTTC. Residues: CASSLAGPGGYNEQFF. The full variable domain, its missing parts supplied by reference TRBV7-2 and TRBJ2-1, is GAGVSQSPSNKVTEKGKDVELRCDPISGHTALYWYRQSLGQGLEFLIYFQGNSAPDKSGLPSDRFSAERTGGSVSTLTIQRTQQEDSAVYLCASSLAGPGGYNEQFFGPGTRLTVL.

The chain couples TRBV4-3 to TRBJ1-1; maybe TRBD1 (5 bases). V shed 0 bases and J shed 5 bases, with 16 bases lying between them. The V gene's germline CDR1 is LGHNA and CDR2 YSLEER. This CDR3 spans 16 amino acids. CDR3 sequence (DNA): TGCGCCAGCAGCCAAGATCTTTCAGGGAGCTGGACTGAAGCTTTCTTT. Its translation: CASSQDLSGSWTEAFF.

CDR3 nucleotides: TGTGCCAGCAACGTAGGGGCGGAAAAACTGTTTTTT. Its translation: CASNVGAEKLFF. The rearrangement links TRBV7-2 to TRBJ1-4; perhaps TRBD1 as D (5 bases). Germline V gene lookup returns CDR1 SGHTA and CDR2 FQGNSA. With 7 bases removed from V and 8 bases from J, the gap between germline ends came to 11 bases. CDR3 length: 12 amino acids.

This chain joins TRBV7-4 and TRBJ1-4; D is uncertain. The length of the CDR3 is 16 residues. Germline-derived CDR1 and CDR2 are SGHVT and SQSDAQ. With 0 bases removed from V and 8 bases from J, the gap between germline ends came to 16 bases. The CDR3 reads CASSLAVWQASEKLFF. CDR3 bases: TGTGCCAGCAGCTTAGCGGTTTGGCAGGCTTCGGAAAAACTGTTTTTT.

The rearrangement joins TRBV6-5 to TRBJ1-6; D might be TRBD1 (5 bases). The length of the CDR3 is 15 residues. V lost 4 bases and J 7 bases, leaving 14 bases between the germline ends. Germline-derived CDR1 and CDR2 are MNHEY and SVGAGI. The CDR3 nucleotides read TGTGCCAGCAGTTCGCAGGGTAGTTGGAATTCACCCCTCCACTTT. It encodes CASSSQGSWNSPLHF.

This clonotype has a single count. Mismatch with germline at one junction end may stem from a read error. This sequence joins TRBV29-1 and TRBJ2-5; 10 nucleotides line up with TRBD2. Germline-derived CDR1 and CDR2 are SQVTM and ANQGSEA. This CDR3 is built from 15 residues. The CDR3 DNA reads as TGCAGCCTTAGCGGGGGGTCCCATTCTCAAGAGACCCTGTACTTC. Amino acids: CSLSGGSHSQETLYF.

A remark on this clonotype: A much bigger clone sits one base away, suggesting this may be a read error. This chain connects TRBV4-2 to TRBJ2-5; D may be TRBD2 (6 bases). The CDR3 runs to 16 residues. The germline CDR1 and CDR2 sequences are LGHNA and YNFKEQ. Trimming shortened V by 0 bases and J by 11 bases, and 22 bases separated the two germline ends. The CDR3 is CASSQEGRGRYNEQYF. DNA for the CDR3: TGTGCCAGCAGCCAAGAGGGGCGGGGCCGCTACAATGAGCAGTACTTC.

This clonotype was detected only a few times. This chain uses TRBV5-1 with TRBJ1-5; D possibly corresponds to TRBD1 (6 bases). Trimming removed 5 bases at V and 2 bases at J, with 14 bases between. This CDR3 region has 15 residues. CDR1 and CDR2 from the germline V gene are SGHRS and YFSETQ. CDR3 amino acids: CASSPTGSGNQPQHF. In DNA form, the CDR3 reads TGCGCCAGCAGTCCAACAGGGTCGGGCAATCAGCCCCAGCATTTT.

CDR3 sequence (DNA): TGTGCCAGCGGTGGGGGGCCGTCCTACAATGAGCAGTACTTC. It translates to CASGGGPSYNEQYF. This sequence joins TRBV6-2 or TRBV6-3 and TRBJ2-1, with D possibly being TRBD1 or TRBD2 (6 bases each). Gene TRBJ2-7 matches the end of the DNA better, so the J call may be wrong. This CDR3 spans 14 amino acids. Germline V gene lookup returns CDR1 MNHEY and CDR2 SVGEGT.

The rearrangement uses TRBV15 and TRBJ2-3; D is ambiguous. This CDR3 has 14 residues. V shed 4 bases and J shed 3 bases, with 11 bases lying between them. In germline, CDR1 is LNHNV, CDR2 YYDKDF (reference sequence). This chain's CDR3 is CATSKRPITDTQYF. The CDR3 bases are TGTGCCACCAGCAAGAGACCTATTACAGATACGCAGTATTTT.

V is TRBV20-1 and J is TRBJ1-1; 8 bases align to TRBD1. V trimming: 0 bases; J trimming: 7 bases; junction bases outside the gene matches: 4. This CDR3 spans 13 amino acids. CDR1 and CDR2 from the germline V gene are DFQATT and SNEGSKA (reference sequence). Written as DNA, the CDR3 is TGCAGTGCTAGAGATCGGGGACAGGTTGAAGCTTTCTTT. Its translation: CSARDRGQVEAFF.

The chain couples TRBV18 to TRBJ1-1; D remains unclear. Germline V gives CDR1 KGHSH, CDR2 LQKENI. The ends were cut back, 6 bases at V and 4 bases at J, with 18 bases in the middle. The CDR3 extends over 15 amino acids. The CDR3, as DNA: TGTGCCAGCTCGCCTCTCATGGGAAGTGGCACTGAAGCTTTCTTT. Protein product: CASSPLMGSGTEAFF.

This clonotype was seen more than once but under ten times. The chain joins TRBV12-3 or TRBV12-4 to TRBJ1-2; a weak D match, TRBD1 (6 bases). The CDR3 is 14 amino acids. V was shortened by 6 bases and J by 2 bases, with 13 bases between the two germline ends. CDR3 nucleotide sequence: TGTGCCAGCAGGAGGGACACCCAAAACTATGGCTACACCTTC. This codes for CASRRDTQNYGYTF.

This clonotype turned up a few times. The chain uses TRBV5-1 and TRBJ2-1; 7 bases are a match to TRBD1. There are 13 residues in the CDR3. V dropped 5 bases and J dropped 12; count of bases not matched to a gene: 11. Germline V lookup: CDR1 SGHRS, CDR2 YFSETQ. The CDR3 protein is CASSQDRDIMQFF. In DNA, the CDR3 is TGCGCCAGCAGTCAAGACAGGGATATTATGCAGTTCTTC. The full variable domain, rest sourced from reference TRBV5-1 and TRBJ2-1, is KAGVTQTPRYLIKTRGQQVTLSCSPISGHRSVSWYQQTPGQGLQFLFEYFSETQRNKGNFPGRFSGRQFSNSRSEMNVSTLELGDSALYLCASSQDRDIMQFFGPGTRLTVL.